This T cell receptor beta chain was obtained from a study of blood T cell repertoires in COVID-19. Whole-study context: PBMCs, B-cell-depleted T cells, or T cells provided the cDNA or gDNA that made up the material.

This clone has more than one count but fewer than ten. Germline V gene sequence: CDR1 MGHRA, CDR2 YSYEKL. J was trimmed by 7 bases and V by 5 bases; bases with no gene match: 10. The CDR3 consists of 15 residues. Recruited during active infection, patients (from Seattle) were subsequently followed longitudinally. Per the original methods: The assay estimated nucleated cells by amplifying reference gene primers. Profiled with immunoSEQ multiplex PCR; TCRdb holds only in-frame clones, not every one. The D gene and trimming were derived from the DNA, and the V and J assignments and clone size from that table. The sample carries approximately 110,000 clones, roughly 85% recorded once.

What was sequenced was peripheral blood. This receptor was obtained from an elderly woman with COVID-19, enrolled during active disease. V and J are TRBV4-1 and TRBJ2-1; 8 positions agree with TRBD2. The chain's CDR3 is CASSTLAAPGNEQFF. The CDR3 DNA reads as TGCGCCAGCAGCACACTAGCGGCTCCGGGAAATGAGCAGTTCTTC.